This record covers a single T cell receptor (beta chain). The CDR3 consists of 15 residues. Per germline, CDR1 LNHDA and CDR2 SQIVND (reference sequence). V was clipped by 5 bases and J by 8 bases, with 18 bases between them. These data are taken from a study of blood T cell repertoires in COVID-19. Assay: immunoSEQ multiplex PCR; the TCRdb copy retains only in-frame clones and omits some. The table lists around 270,000 clones, over 80% of them singletons. V and J are TRBV19 and TRBJ1-4; a weak D match, TRBD1 (6 bases). The sequence came from a woman in her 40s who had recovered from COVID-19. Sequenced input: peripheral blood. CDR3 in amino acids: CASSRRTPQGEKLFF. Written as DNA, the CDR3 is TGTGCCAGTAGTCGACGGACACCCCAGGGGGAAAAACTGTTTTTT.